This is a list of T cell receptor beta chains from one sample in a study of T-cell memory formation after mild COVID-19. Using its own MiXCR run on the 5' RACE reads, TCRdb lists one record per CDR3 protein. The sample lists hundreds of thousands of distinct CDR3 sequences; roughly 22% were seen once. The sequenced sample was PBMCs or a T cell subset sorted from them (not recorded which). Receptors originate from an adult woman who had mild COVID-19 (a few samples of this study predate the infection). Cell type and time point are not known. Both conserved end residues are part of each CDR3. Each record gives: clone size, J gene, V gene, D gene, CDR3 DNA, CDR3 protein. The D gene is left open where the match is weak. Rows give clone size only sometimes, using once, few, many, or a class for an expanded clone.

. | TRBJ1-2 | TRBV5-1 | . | TGCGCCAGCAGCCCCCGGGTTTTCTATGGCTACACCTTC | CASSPRVFYGYTF
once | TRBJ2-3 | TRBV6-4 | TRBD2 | TGTGCCAGCAGTGAATCTAGCGGGGACACAGATACGCAGTATTTT | CASSESSGDTDTQYF
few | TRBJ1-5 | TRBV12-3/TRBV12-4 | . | TGTGCCAGCAGTTCTAGACATAGCAATCAGCCCCAGCATTTT | CASSSRHSNQPQHF
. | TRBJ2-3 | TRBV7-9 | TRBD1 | TGTGCCAGCAGCTTAGGGACAGGGGCGAGCACAGATACGCAGTATTTT | CASSLGTGASTDTQYF
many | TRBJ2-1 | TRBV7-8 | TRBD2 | TGTGCCAGCAGCTTAGCCCCTACTAGCGGGGCCTACAATGAGCAGTTCTTC | CASSLAPTSGAYNEQFF
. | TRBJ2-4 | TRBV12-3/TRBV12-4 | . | TGTGCCAGCAGTTTACTTTTTACCGAAGGACGGGACCCAGGAGCCAAAAACATTCAGTACTTC | CASSLLFTEGRDPGAKNIQYF
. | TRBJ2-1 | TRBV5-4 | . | TGTGCCAGCAGCTCGGGACATCCCTCCTACAATGAGCAGTTCTTC | CASSSGHPSYNEQFF
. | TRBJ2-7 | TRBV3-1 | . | TGTGCCAGCAGCCAAATCTGGAGCTCCTACGAGCAGTACTTC | CASSQIWSSYEQYF
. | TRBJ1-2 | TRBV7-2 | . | TGTGCCAGCAGCTTAGATCCCGCTGGAGGTGGCTACACCTTC | CASSLDPAGGGYTF
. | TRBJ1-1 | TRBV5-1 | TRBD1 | TGCGCCAGCAGCCCATCGATAGGGACAGGGGGACCCAAGAACACTGAAGCTTTCTTT | CASSPSIGTGGPKNTEAFF
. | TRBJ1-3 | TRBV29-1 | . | TGCAGCGTTGGAGAGGTTGATGGAAACACCATATATTTT | CSVGEVDGNTIYF
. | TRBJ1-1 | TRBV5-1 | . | TGCGCCAGCAGCTTGGCCGAGGGAAGAAATGAAGCTTTCTTT | CASSLAEGRNEAFF
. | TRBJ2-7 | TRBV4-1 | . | TGCGCCAGCAGCCAAGATATTGGACAGAAATACGAGCAGTACTTC | CASSQDIGQKYEQYF
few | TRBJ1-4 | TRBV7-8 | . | TGTGCCAGCAGCTCTGGAAAAATGGGATCGGAAAAACTGTTTTTT | CASSSGKMGSEKLFF
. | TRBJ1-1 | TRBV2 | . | TGTGCCAGCAGTGGAGCCTTCACTGAAGCTTTCTTT | CASSGAFTEAFF
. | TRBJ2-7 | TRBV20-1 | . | TGCAGTGCTAGAGCTACCGGGACGGGCTTTGTAGAGCAGTACTTC | CSARATGTGFVEQYF
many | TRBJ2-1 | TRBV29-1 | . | TGCAGCGTTGTGGGGGGCGGCGAAACAAGCTCCTACAATGAGCAGTTCTTC | CSVVGGGETSSYNEQFF
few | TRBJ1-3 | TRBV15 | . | TGTGCCACCAGCAGCCTTGGAGGGGCTGGAAACACCATATATTTT | CATSSLGGAGNTIYF
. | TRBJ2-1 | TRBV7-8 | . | TGTGCCAGCAGCCTGACTAGAATGGAGGCAGATGAGCAGTTCTTC | CASSLTRMEADEQFF
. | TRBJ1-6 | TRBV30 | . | TGTGCCTGGAGTGTAGGAGGGGGAAATTCACCCCTCCACTTT | CAWSVGGGNSPLHF
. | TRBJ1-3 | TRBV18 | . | TGTGCCAGCTCTCCTTTCAGCGATCCTGGAAACACCATATATTTT | CASSPFSDPGNTIYF
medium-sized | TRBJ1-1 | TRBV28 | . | TGTGCCAGCAGTTTGAGGCAGGGGATCGTAGCTGAAGCTTTCTTT | CASSLRQGIVAEAFF
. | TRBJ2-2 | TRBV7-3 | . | TGTGCCAGCAGCCTAGTGCAGAACACCGGGGAGCTGTTTTTT | CASSLVQNTGELFF
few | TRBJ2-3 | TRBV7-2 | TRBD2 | TGTGCCAGCAGCTTACTCGCGGGAGGTCCCCCAGATACGCAGTATTTT | CASSLLAGGPPDTQYF
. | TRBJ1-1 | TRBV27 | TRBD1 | TGTGCCAGCAGTTTAATGGGGACAGTTGAAGCTTTCTTT | CASSLMGTVEAFF
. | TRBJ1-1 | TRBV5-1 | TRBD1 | TGCGCCAGCAGCTCGGCGGGGGACAGCGGTACGACTGAAGCTTTCTTT | CASSSAGDSGTTEAFF
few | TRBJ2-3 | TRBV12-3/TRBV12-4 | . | TGTGCCAGCAGTTTGGGGGCGCGGGGCCCCACAGATACGCAGTATTTT | CASSLGARGPTDTQYF
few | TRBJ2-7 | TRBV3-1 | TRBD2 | TGTGCCAGCAGCCAATCAGGACTAGCGGGGAGGAGGTACTTC | CASSQSGLAGRRYF
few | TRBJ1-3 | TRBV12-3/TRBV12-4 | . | TGTGCCAGCAGTTTGGGTTCAGGGACAAGAAACACCATATATTTT | CASSLGSGTRNTIYF
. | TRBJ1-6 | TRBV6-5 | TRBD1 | TGTGCCAGCAGAAACAGGGGCAACTATAATTCACCCCTCCACTTT | CASRNRGNYNSPLHF
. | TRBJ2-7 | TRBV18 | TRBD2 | TGTGCCAGCTCACCACTACTAGCGGGCTTCTACGAGCAGTACTTC | CASSPLLAGFYEQYF
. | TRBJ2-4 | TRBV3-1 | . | TGTGCCAGCAGCCACACGCAGATAGCCAAAAACATTCAGTACTTC | CASSHTQIAKNIQYF
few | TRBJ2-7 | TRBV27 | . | TGTGCCAGCAGTTTAGGGGCTCCTTGGGAGCAGTACTTC | CASSLGAPWEQYF
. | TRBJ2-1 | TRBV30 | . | TGTGCCTGGAGGGGGGACTTCTACAATGAGCAGTTCTTC | CAWRGDFYNEQFF
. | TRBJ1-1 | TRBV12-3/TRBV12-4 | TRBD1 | TGTGCCAGCAGTCCGGTTAGGACAGGCGCTGAAGCTTTCTTT | CASSPVRTGAEAFF
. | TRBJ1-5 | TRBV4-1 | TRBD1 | TGCGCCAGCAGCCTGGGACAGGGGGACCAGCGCCAGCATTTT | CASSLGQGDQRQHF
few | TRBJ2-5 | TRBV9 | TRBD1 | TGTGCCAGCAGCGGCACCGGGACAGGGGAAGAGACCCAGTACTTC | CASSGTGTGEETQYF
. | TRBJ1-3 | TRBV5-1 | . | TGCGCCAGCAGCTTGGTTCCCAGAGACACCATATATTTT | CASSLVPRDTIYF
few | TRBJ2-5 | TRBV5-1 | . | TGCGCCAGCAGCTTGGCGGGTAGCGGCCAAGAGACCCAGTACTTC | CASSLAGSGQETQYF
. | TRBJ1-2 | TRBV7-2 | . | TGTGCCAGCAGCCGGGGAGCAGTAGGAGATAACTATGGCTACACCTTC | CASSRGAVGDNYGYTF
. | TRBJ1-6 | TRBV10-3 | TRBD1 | TGTGCCATCAGTGAGCAGGGGGCTATCAATAATTCACCCCTCCACTTT | CAISEQGAINNSPLHF